A selection of T cell receptor beta chains follows, all from one sample in a study of T cell responses to AZD1222 COVID-19 vaccine. The method was immunoSEQ multiplex PCR; TCRdb's version includes in-frame clones alone and lacks a portion of them. This table holds 150,000 to 180,000 clones, 90% found once. This material consisted of peripheral blood, taken on day 0 of AZD1222 vaccination. Receptors were obtained from an adult in good health. The CDR3 runs from the conserved cysteine through the conserved F or W. D genes are given only for firm matches. Size is omitted from some rows. Given values are once, few, many or a class for expanded clones.

NA TRBJ1-1 TRBV29-1 TRBD1 CSVSDRGGFMNTEAFF TGCAGCGTTTCGGACAGGGGTGGCTTTATGAACACTGAAGCTTTCTTT
NA TRBJ1-6 TRBV9 TRBD1 CASSVGQGHDSPLHF TGTGCCAGCAGCGTGGGACAGGGTCATGATTCACCCCTCCACTTT
NA TRBJ1-2 TRBV5-1 NA CASSSAGSGSGYTF TGCGCCAGCAGCTCCGCGGGGTCAGGGAGTGGCTACACCTTC
NA TRBJ1-4 TRBV19 NA CASSSSIRGGNEKLFF TGTGCCAGTAGTAGTAGCATCAGAGGAGGTAATGAAAAACTGTTTTTT
NA TRBJ1-6 TRBV11-2 NA CASSLEGTHAGNSPLHF TGTGCCAGCAGCTTAGAGGGCACTCACGCGGGTAATTCACCCCTCCACTTT
NA TRBJ1-1 TRBV5-1 TRBD1 CASSSPKGGMNTEAFF TGCGCCAGCAGCTCGCCGAAAGGGGGCATGAACACTGAAGCTTTCTTT
NA TRBJ1-5 TRBV19 NA CASSIAEGPQHF TGTGCCAGTAGTATAGCGGAGGGGCCCCAGCATTTT
NA TRBJ1-2 TRBV30 NA CAWSERGGGYTF TGTGCCTGGAGTGAGAGGGGCGGGGGCTACACCTTC
NA TRBJ1-5 TRBV4-3 NA CASSQAHGGNQPQHF TGCGCCAGCAGCCAAGCCCATGGGGGCAATCAGCCCCAGCATTTT
NA TRBJ1-2 TRBV9 NA CASSVTRTAPNYGYTF TGTGCCAGCAGCGTCACAAGGACAGCACCTAACTATGGCTACACCTTC
few TRBJ2-5 TRBV5-4 NA CASSLPGAQETQYF TGTGCCAGCAGCTTGCCCGGGGCGCAAGAGACCCAGTACTTC
NA TRBJ2-5 TRBV10-3 TRBD2 CAISERTSGRELETQYF TGTGCCATCAGTGAAAGGACTAGCGGGAGGGAATTGGAGACCCAGTACTTC
NA TRBJ1-2 TRBV4-1 TRBD1 CASSQAGGDPNYGYTF TGCGCCAGCAGCCAAGCAGGGGGGGACCCTAACTATGGCTACACCTTC
NA TRBJ2-1 TRBV24-1 NA CATGGGEKYNEQFF TGTGCCACCGGGGGCGGGGAGAAATACAATGAGCAGTTCTTC
NA TRBJ2-3 TRBV5-1 NA CASSLDREKDTQYF TGCGCCAGCAGCTTGGACAGGGAGAAAGATACGCAGTATTTT
NA TRBJ2-5 TRBV27 NA CASSLSGGRVRETQYF TGTGCCAGCAGTTTATCAGGAGGAAGGGTCAGGGAGACCCAGTACTTC
once TRBJ2-2 TRBV3-1/TRBV3-2 TRBD2 CASSQGLAGFGELFF TGTGCCAGCAGCCAAGGACTAGCGGGGTTCGGGGAGCTGTTTTTT
NA TRBJ1-4 TRBV20-1 NA CSASQDATNEKLFF TGCAGTGCTAGTCAGGATGCAACTAATGAAAAACTGTTTTTT
once TRBJ2-7 TRBV24-1 NA CATSVDGTGEQYF TGTGCCACCAGTGTGGACGGGACCGGCGAGCAGTACTTC
NA TRBJ1-5 TRBV5-1 NA CASSLEVNQPQHF TGCGCCAGCAGCTTGGAGGTCAATCAGCCCCAGCATTTT
NA TRBJ2-7 TRBV7-9 TRBD1 CASSLMGQGHEQYF TGTGCCAGCAGCTTAATGGGACAGGGCCACGAGCAGTACTTC
NA TRBJ2-1 TRBV27 NA CASSYGSVVNEQFF TGTGCCAGCAGTTACGGGTCAGTCGTCAATGAGCAGTTCTTC
NA TRBJ2-5 TRBV7-2 TRBD2 CASSPRGGPQETQYF TGTGCCAGCAGTCCCCGGGGGGGGCCCCAAGAGACCCAGTACTTC
NA TRBJ1-3 TRBV30 NA CAWNWDGVSGNTIYF TGTGCCTGGAATTGGGACGGGGTCTCTGGAAACACCATATATTTT
NA TRBJ2-3 TRBV4-3 NA CASSQGGLPTDTQYF TGCGCCAGCAGCCAAGGGGGGCTGCCGACAGATACGCAGTATTTT
NA TRBJ1-1 TRBV19 NA CASMFVMNTEAFF TGTGCCAGTATGTTCGTAATGAACACTGAAGCTTTCTTT
NA TRBJ2-7 TRBV7-2 NA CASSPGRSGYEQYF TGTGCCAGCAGTCCGGGACGGTCGGGGTACGAGCAGTACTTC
NA TRBJ1-6 TRBV4-1 NA CASSQGGTGADSPLHF TGCGCCAGCAGCCAAGGTGGGACGGGGGCGGATTCACCCCTCCACTTT
NA TRBJ2-1 TRBV5-1 TRBD2 CASSPASGRAGLGQFF TGCGCCAGCTCCCCGGCTAGCGGGAGGGCCGGGCTTGGGCAGTTCTTC
NA TRBJ1-4 TRBV25-1 TRBD1 CASKRGQGTLFF TGTGCCAGCAAAAGGGGACAGGGAACACTGTTTTTT
once TRBJ1-1 TRBV7-3 NA CASSLKGLDSEAFF TGTGCCAGCAGCTTAAAGGGTTTGGACAGTGAAGCTTTCTTT
NA TRBJ1-1 TRBV6-2/TRBV6-3 NA CASSGAAMNTEAFF TGTGCCAGCAGTGGAGCGGCAATGAACACTGAAGCTTTCTTT
NA TRBJ1-6 TRBV30 NA CAWERKSLHF TGTGCCTGGGAAAGGAAATCCCTCCACTTT